What follows describes a single T cell receptor beta chain. Original methodology: Reference gene primer amplification yielded estimated nucleated cell counts. This table comes from immunoSEQ multiplex PCR, and its TCRdb copy is limited to in-frame clones, with some not included. For V, J and clone size, that table is used; D and trimming come from the DNA. The sample has approximately 210,000 clones; roughly 88% are singletons. Recruits, aged about 18 to 95 years, lived in 25 or so US areas. The data are from a study of blood T cell repertoires in COVID-19. Across the whole study: Sources were T cells, B-cell-depleted T cells, or PBMCs; the material itself was cDNA or gDNA.

V was clipped by 2 bases and J by 12 bases; unmatched bases: 6. The CDR3 runs 12 residues. Germline CDR1 reads KGHSH; CDR2 reads LQKENI. Specimen: PBMCs or T cells enriched from blood (not recorded which). The chain recombines TRBV18 with TRBJ2-5, with 7 bases that match TRBD1. The receptor was derived from a woman between 45 and 65 years old with acute COVID-19. The CDR3 sequence is CASSPETGYEYF. The CDR3 DNA is TGTGCCAGCTCACCAGAGACAGGGTACGAGTACTTC.